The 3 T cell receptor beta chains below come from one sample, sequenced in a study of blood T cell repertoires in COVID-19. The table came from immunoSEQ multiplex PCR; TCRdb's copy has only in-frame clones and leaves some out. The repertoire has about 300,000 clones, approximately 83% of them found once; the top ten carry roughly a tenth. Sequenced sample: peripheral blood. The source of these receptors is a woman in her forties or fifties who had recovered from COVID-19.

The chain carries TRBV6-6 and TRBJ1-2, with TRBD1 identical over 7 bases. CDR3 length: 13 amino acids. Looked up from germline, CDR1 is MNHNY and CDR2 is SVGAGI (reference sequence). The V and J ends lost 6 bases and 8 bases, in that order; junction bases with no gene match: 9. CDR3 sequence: CASRRPDRTGYTF. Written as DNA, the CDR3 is TGTGCCAGCAGAAGACCGGACAGGACGGGCTACACCTTC.

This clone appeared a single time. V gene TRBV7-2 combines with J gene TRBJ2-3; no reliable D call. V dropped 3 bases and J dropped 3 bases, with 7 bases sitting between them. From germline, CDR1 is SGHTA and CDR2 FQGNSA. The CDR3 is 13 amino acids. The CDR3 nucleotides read TGTGCCAGCAGCTTCTCCTTTACAGATACGCAGTATTTT. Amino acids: CASSFSFTDTQYF.

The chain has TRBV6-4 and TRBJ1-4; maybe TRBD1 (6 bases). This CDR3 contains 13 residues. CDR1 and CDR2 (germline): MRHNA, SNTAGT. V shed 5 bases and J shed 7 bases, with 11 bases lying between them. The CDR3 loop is CASSTGPGEKLFF. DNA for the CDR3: TGTGCCAGCAGTACAGGGCCGGGTGAAAAACTGTTTTTT.